What follows are 27 T cell receptor beta chains derived from one specimen sequenced in a study of cytomegalovirus exposure and HLA in healthy donors. PCR involved 60 Vbeta and 13 Jbeta primers. The assay was immunoSEQ multiplex PCR, and TCRdb's table has in-frame clones only and misses some. The sample includes roughly 120,000 clones, 75% to 85% seen only once; the top ten take less than 3%. Sequencing input: PBMCs. These receptors came from a man aged 30 to 39 in good health and CMV-seronegative.

The count of this clone is one. The rearrangement links TRBV19 to TRBJ1-1; 7 nucleotides match TRBD1. CDR1 and CDR2 (germline): LNHDA, SQIVND (reference sequence). The CDR3 has 15 residues. Unmatched junction bases numbered 9, after V lost 7 bases and J lost 1 base. CDR3: CASTQPGTENTEAFF. CDR3 bases: TGTGCCAGTACTCAACCCGGGACAGAGAACACTGAAGCTTTCTTT.

In DNA form, the CDR3 reads TGTGCCAGCAGTTACCGAGCGGCAAGCTCCTACAATGAGCAGTTCTTC. Encoded protein: CASSYRAASSYNEQFF. This chain connects TRBV6-5 to TRBJ2-1; D may be TRBD2 (5 bases). The CDR3 totals 16 residues. Trimming shortened V by 2 bases and J by 0 bases, and 11 bases separated the two germline ends. CDR1 MNHEY and CDR2 SVGAGI come from the germline V gene.

The chain combines TRBV19 with TRBJ2-4; 7 bases map to TRBD2. The CDR3 totals 16 residues. Germline V CDR1 and CDR2: LNHDA, SQIVND (reference sequence). With V trimmed by 5 bases and J by 6 bases, 13 bases remained unmatched. The DNA for the CDR3 is TGTGCCAGTAGTCCCGAGCGGGACCCCGGGGGAAACATTCAGTACTTC. Protein product: CASSPERDPGGNIQYF. Looking up the rest from reference TRBV19 and TRBJ2-4 gives the full variable domain: DGGITQSPKYLFRKEGQNVTLSCEQNLNHDAMYWYRQDPGQGLRLIYYSQIVNDFQKGDIAEGYSVSREKKESFPLTVTSAQKNPTAFYLCASSPERDPGGNIQYFGAGTRLSVL.

This chain links TRBV30 with TRBJ1-3; TRBD1 might be the D (6 bases). The CDR3 loop spans 15 amino acids. Trimming removed 3 bases at V and 4 bases at J, with 16 bases between. Looked up from germline, CDR1 is GTSNPN and CDR2 is SVGIG (reference sequence). CDR3 sequence: CAWSPTGTRGNTIYF. As DNA, the CDR3 is TGTGCCTGGAGCCCGACAGGAACCCGGGGAAACACCATATATTTT.

The chain combines TRBV27 with TRBJ2-3; 8 bases align to TRBD1. The length of the CDR3 is 15 residues. V lost 4 bases to trimming and J lost 2 bases; unmatched junction nucleotides: 5. Germline V gene data show CDR1 as MNHEY and CDR2 as SMNVEV (reference sequence). CDR3 protein: CASSSQGAHTDTQYF. The CDR3 nucleotides are TGTGCCAGCAGTTCCCAGGGGGCGCACACAGATACGCAGTATTTT.

This clone showed up just once. The chain combines TRBV9 with TRBJ2-5; weak D call: TRBD2 (5 bases). V was shortened by 2 bases and J by 1 base, with 12 bases between the two germline ends. The CDR3 is 15 amino acids. The germline gives CDR1 SGDLS, CDR2 YYNGEE. CDR3 DNA: TGTGCCAGCAGCGTTTCTCCTAGCAGCCAAGAGACCCAGTACTTC. Protein sequence: CASSVSPSSQETQYF.

V usage is TRBV28 and J usage is TRBJ2-1; TRBD2 matches 8 bases. Germline assignment: CDR1 MDHEN and CDR2 SYDVKM. The junction had 6 bases not matched to a gene; V was cut back by 5 bases and J by 3 bases. The CDR3 is 15 amino acids. CDR3 protein: CASSRGGLYYNEQFF. The DNA for the CDR3 is TGTGCCAGCAGTCGGGGGGGGTTATACTACAATGAGCAGTTCTTC.

The table lists this clone with a count of one. J is TRBJ2-7 and V is TRBV28; 11 nucleotides line up with TRBD1. V lost 7 bases and J lost 2; bases outside the gene matches: 4. This CDR3 contains 14 residues. Per germline, CDR1 MDHEN and CDR2 SYDVKM. The CDR3 coding sequence is TGTGCCAGCACCCGGGGACAGGGGGCCTACGAGCAGTACTTC. Its protein is CASTRGQGAYEQYF. Full variable domain (missing parts from reference TRBV28 and TRBJ2-7): DVKVTQSSRYLVKRTGEKVFLECVQDMDHENMFWYRQDPGLGLRLIYFSYDVKMKEKGDIPEGYSVSREKKERFSLILESASTNQTSMYLCASTRGQGAYEQYFGPGTRLTVT.

The chain employs TRBV9 and TRBJ1-3; a weak D match, TRBD1 (5 bases). This CDR3 is built from 17 residues. Germline assignment: CDR1 SGDLS and CDR2 YYNGEE. Deletions cut 4 bases from V and 0 bases from J, with 17 bases between. The CDR3 region has the DNA TGTGCCAGCAGCTCCCGTCGGGGGGATGCCTCTGGAAACACCATATATTTT. Its translation is CASSSRRGDASGNTIYF. The whole variable domain, remainder taken from reference TRBV9 and TRBJ1-3, is DSGVTQTPKHLITATGQRVTLRCSPRSGDLSVYWYQQSLDQGLQFLIQYYNGEERAKGNILERFSAQQFPDLHSELNLSSLELGDSALYFCASSSRRGDASGNTIYFGEGSWLTVV.

V gene TRBV28 combines with J gene TRBJ1-2; D possibly corresponds to TRBD1 (6 bases). Trimming took off 5 bases at V and 3 bases at J, with 28 bases between the two ends. From germline, CDR1 is MDHEN and CDR2 SYDVKM. This CDR3 comprises 19 residues. CDR3 DNA: TGTGCCAGCAGTACTCCATCCCCGGACAGACTGGTGGGGTACTATGGCTACACCTTC. Its protein product is CASSTPSPDRLVGYYGYTF.

CDR3 sequence: CASSPRTGSSYNEQFF. As DNA, the CDR3 is TGTGCCAGCAGCCCCAGGACAGGGAGCTCCTACAATGAGCAGTTCTTC. This chain links TRBV5-6 with TRBJ2-1; TRBD1 agrees at 8 bases. The CDR3 sequence is 16 residues long. V was pared by 4 bases and J by 0 bases, with 6 bases of the junction left unmatched. Germline V gene data show CDR1 as SGHDT and CDR2 as YYEEEE.

J is TRBJ2-3 and V is TRBV7-2; 11 nucleotides align to TRBD2. V was pared by 5 bases and J by 8 bases, with 9 bases of the junction left unmatched. This CDR3 comprises 15 residues. Germline V gives CDR1 SGHTA, CDR2 FQGNSA. The CDR3 loop is CASSPPGLAAGTQYF. The CDR3 DNA sequence: TGTGCCAGCAGCCCACCGGGACTAGCGGCTGGTACGCAGTATTTT.

The J gene is TRBJ2-7, the V gene TRBV6-5, with 7 bases aligning to TRBD2. Germline-derived CDR1 and CDR2 are MNHEY and SVGAGI. Losses at the gene ends were 0 bases for V and 6 bases for J; bases not matched to a gene: 8. The CDR3 has 15 amino acids. CDR3 sequence reads: CASSYSRSGGTEQYF. DNA for the CDR3: TGTGCCAGCAGTTACTCTAGGTCCGGGGGGACCGAGCAGTACTTC.

The CDR3 loop is CASSPQGTIQNNEQFF. CDR3 DNA sequence: TGTGCCAGCAGTCCGCAGGGGACAATCCAAAACAATGAGCAGTTCTTC. V gene TRBV28 combines with J gene TRBJ2-1; weak D call: TRBD1 (6 bases). The CDR3 contains 16 residues. Germline loops: CDR1 MDHEN, CDR2 SYDVKM. V lost 5 bases, J lost 5 bases, and 19 bases lay in between.

The rearrangement links TRBV5-1 to TRBJ2-7; 7 nucleotides agree with TRBD1. The junction had 4 bases not matched to a gene; V was cut back by 4 bases and J by 3 bases. The CDR3 totals 13 residues. The germline V gene has CDR1 SGHRS and CDR2 YFSETQ. The CDR3 DNA sequence: TGCGCCAGCAGCACAAACAGGGGCTACGAGCAGTACTTC. Protein sequence: CASSTNRGYEQYF.

The chain carries TRBV7-2 and TRBJ2-7; 8 bases map to TRBD2. The trim removed 5 bases at V and 0 bases at J, leaving 9 bases unmatched. CDR1 is SGHTA and CDR2 is FQGNSA in the germline V gene. CDR3 length: 16 residues. The CDR3 loop is CASSQDFSGTSYEQYF. CDR3 coding DNA: TGTGCCAGCAGCCAGGATTTTAGCGGGACCTCCTACGAGCAGTACTTC. The entire variable domain, with the rest obtained from reference TRBV7-2 and TRBJ2-7, is as follows: GAGVSQSPSNKVTEKGKDVELRCDPISGHTALYWYRQSLGQGLEFLIYFQGNSAPDKSGLPSDRFSAERTGGSVSTLTIQRTQQEDSAVYLCASSQDFSGTSYEQYFGPGTRLTVT.

The chain couples TRBV7-8 to TRBJ1-4; 7 nucleotides match TRBD1. The V and J ends lost 2 bases and 1 base, in that order; junction bases with no gene match: 7. Germline lookup yields CDR1 SGHVS and CDR2 FQNEAQ. The CDR3 has 17 residues. The CDR3 is CASSLIPRGVTNEKLFF. The CDR3 DNA follows: TGTGCCAGCAGCTTAATCCCCAGGGGGGTAACTAATGAAAAACTGTTTTTT. The full variable domain, completed using reference TRBV7-8 and TRBJ1-4, is GAGVSQSPRYKVAKRGQDVALRCDPISGHVSLFWYQQALGQGPEFLTYFQNEAQLDKSGLPSDRFFAERPEGSVSTLKIQRTQQEDSAVYLCASSLIPRGVTNEKLFFGSGTQLSVL.

The genes are TRBV19 and TRBJ1-3; perhaps TRBD1 as D (6 bases). The CDR3 sequence is 15 residues long. V lost 3 bases and J lost 2, with 11 bases in between. CDR1 and CDR2 from the germline V gene are LNHDA and SQIVND (reference sequence). In DNA, the CDR3 is TGTGCCAGTAGTATTCTCAGGGGTGCTGGAAACACCATATATTTT. Its protein is CASSILRGAGNTIYF.

The V and J genes are TRBV11-2 and TRBJ1-1; 7 nucleotides match TRBD1. V dropped 5 bases and J dropped 1; count of bases not matched to a gene: 4. This CDR3 contains 14 residues. The germline gives CDR1 SGHAT, CDR2 FQNNGV. CDR3 nucleotide sequence: TGTGCCAGCAGCCCCCAGGGGGGGAACACTGAAGCTTTCTTT. Translating gives CASSPQGGNTEAFF.

CDR3 amino acids: CSVAGAGGDNEQFF. DNA of the CDR3: TGCAGCGTCGCTGGCGCGGGAGGTGACAATGAGCAGTTCTTC. V is TRBV29-1 and J is TRBJ2-1; 8 bases align to TRBD2. J gave up 5 bases and V 6 bases, and 9 bases lay outside the gene matches. Germline CDR1 is SQVTM and CDR2 is ANQGSEA. The CDR3 is made up of 14 amino acids.

The V call is TRBV9, the J call TRBJ2-2; 9 bases are a match to TRBD1. Germline V gene sequence: CDR1 SGDLS, CDR2 YYNGEE. Trimming took 4 bases from V and 5 from J; bases not matched to a gene: 6. CDR3 size: 15 residues. CDR3 protein: CASSLGTGRTGELFF. CDR3 nucleotides: TGTGCCAGCAGCCTCGGGACAGGGCGGACCGGGGAGCTGTTTTTT.

The chain joins TRBV5-6 to TRBJ1-4; D is perhaps TRBD1 (6 bases). The CDR3 loop spans 16 amino acids. Trimming removed 4 bases from V and 7 bases from J, with 20 bases in between. Germline V lookup: CDR1 SGHDT, CDR2 YYEEEE. The CDR3 protein is CASSRTGPGAPEKLFF. CDR3 bases: TGTGCCAGCAGCAGAACCGGGCCAGGGGCGCCTGAAAAACTGTTTTTT.

The V call is TRBV30, the J call TRBJ2-5, with TRBD2 matching 12 bases. The J call may be in error: the DNA end matches TRBJ2-7 better. Germline V gives CDR1 GTSNPN, CDR2 SVGIG (reference sequence). The CDR3 runs 16 residues. The CDR3: CAWSPGTSGRTDEQYF. DNA of the CDR3: TGTGCCTGGAGTCCGGGAACTAGCGGGAGGACAGACGAGCAGTACTTC.

V and J are TRBV28 and TRBJ2-7; TRBD2 is a possible D gene (5 bases). V was cut by 6 bases and J by 4 bases, with 10 bases left in between. The germline CDR1 and CDR2 sequences are MDHEN and SYDVKM. The CDR3 is made up of 12 amino acids. CDR3 DNA sequence: TGTGCCAGCAGCCCGAGGGTTTACGAGCAGTACTTC. This codes for CASSPRVYEQYF.

The V gene is TRBV10-2, the J gene TRBJ2-3; 12 nucleotides line up with TRBD2. Germline V gene lookup returns CDR1 WSHSY and CDR2 SAAADI. The CDR3 is made up of 18 amino acids. With V trimmed by 0 bases and J by 1 base, 5 bases remained unmatched. Here the CDR3 reads CASSESTLAGGRTDTQYF. CDR3 in DNA: TGCGCCAGCAGTGAGTCTACACTAGCGGGAGGCCGCACAGATACGCAGTATTTT.

The chain combines TRBV10-3 with TRBJ2-5; possible D gene TRBD1, 6 bases. V lost 6 bases and J lost 5, with 10 bases in between. The CDR3 runs 12 residues. Looked up from germline, CDR1 is ENHRY and CDR2 is SYGVKD. Here the CDR3 DNA reads TGTGCCATCAGACAGGGTTGGGAGACCCAGTACTTC. Protein: CAIRQGWETQYF.

The genes are TRBV6-5 and TRBJ2-1; 10 bases agree with TRBD2. V trimming: 6 bases; J trimming: 7 bases; junction bases outside the gene matches: 3. The CDR3 has 13 amino acids. Germline CDR1 is MNHEY and CDR2 is SVGAGI. DNA of the CDR3: TGTGCCAGCAGAACGACTAGCGGGAATGAGCAGTTCTTC. It is translated as CASRTTSGNEQFF.